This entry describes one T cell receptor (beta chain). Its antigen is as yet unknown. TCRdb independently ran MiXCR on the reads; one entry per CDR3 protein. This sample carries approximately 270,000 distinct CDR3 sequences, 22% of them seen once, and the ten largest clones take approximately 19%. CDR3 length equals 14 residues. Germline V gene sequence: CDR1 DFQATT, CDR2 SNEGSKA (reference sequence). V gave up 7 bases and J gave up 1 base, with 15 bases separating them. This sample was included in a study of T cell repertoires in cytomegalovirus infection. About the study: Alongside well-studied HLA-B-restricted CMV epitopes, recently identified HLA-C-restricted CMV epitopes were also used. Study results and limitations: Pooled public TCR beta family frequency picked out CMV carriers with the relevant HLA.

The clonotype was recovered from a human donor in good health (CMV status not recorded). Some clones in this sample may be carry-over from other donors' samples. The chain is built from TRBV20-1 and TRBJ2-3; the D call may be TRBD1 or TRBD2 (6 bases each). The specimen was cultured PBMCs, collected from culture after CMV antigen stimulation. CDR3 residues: CSVIAGQRTDTQYF. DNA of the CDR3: TGCAGTGTGATTGCGGGACAACGCACAGATACGCAGTATTTT.